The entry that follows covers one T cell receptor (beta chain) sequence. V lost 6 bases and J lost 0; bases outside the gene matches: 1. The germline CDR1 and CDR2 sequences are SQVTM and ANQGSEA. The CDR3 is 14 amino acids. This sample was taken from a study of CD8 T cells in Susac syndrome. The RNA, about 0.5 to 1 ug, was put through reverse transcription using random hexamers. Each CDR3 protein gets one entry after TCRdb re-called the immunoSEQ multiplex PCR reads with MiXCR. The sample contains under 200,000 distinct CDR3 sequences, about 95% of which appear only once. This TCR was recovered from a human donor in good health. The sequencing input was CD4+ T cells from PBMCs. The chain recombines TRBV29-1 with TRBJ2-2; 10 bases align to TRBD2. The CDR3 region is CSVGTSANTGELFF. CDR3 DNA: TGCAGCGTAGGGACTAGCGCGAACACCGGGGAGCTGTTTTTT.